The clone carrying this T cell receptor (beta chain) has just a few counts. The target antigen is unknown. Gene names and germline match the mouse. Read sequence stops 1 residue before the CDR3 end, and the germline J gene provides the missing end. There are 12 residues in the CDR3. Deletions cut 1 base from V and 3 bases from J, with 7 bases between. Per germline, CDR1 GFQATS and CDR2 STVNSAI. The data belong to a study of tissue T cells after allogeneic stem cell transplantation. Study outcomes and limitations: In patients and mice, blood and spleen missed much of tissue repertoire. The patient cohort was small and clinically heterogeneous, with limited sampling depth. Anatomically similar tissues had similar TCR repertoires within each patient.

Measured with immunoSEQ multiplex PCR; TCRdb has only the in-frame clones, and not every one. The sample contains over 45,000 clones, around 66% of which appear only once. The TCR was taken from a pool of C57BL/6 mice in good health. Sequenced material: sorted cells pooled from one or two spleens. The genes are TRBV20 and TRBJ2-7, with a weak D call TRBD2 (6 bases). The DNA read from the CDR3 is TGTGGTGCTAGGGTGGGGGTCTATGAACAGTAC. As protein: CGARVGVYEQY. The whole CDR3 protein reads CGARVGVYEQYF.